The 14 T cell receptor beta chains below all came from one sample that was sequenced in a study of Ad26.COV2.S vaccination and SARS-CoV-2 variants. Noted treatment: around 19 received Ad26.COV2.S at low or high dose, single or two shots; 5 received placebo; per-sample allocation not given. Day 63 after the first injection of vaccine or placebo was the sampling time. Clones were sequenced by immunoSEQ multiplex PCR, and TCRdb holds only the in-frame ones, with some missing. This sample has some 460,000 clones, with 70% to 90% found just once. Specimen: peripheral blood, collected in a trial of Ad26.COV2.S vaccine versus placebo. Receptors originate from a person aged 18-60 years who received the Ad26.COV2.S COVID-19 vaccine or a placebo.

This clone was counted between two and nine times. The gene calls are TRBV15 and TRBJ1-1; D unresolved. The germline V gene encodes CDR1 LNHNV and CDR2 YYDKDF (reference sequence). The CDR3 runs to 14 residues. Between the trimmed V and J ends, which lost 3 bases and 8 bases, there was a span of 16 bases. CDR3 sequence (DNA): TGTGCCACCAGCAGTCCCAGCCGGGGAAGCGAAGCTTTCTTT. Its protein is CATSSPSRGSEAFF.

The V call is TRBV20-1, the J call TRBJ1-6; no firm D call. Germline loops: CDR1 DFQATT, CDR2 SNEGSKA (reference sequence). V was pared by 3 bases and J by 9 bases, with 9 bases between. The CDR3 covers 12 residues. The CDR3 nucleotides read TGCAGTGCTAGTCCCGGACTTTCACCCCTCCACTTT. Translating it yields CSASPGLSPLHF.

This clone has only one observation. The V and J genes are TRBV24-1 and TRBJ2-2, with TRBD2 matching 12 bases. V shed 4 bases and J 4 bases; nucleotides not matched to a gene: 6. The CDR3 contains 17 residues. Germline CDR1 KGHDR, CDR2 SFDVKD. CDR3 sequence reads: CATSDPTSGGSTGELFF. The CDR3 region has the DNA TGTGCCACCAGTGACCCTACTAGCGGGGGGTCCACCGGGGAGCTGTTTTTT.

The chain uses TRBV7-9 and TRBJ1-2; perhaps TRBD1 as D (6 bases). CDR1 and CDR2 from the germline V gene are SEHNR and FQNEAQ (reference sequence). Trimming removed 3 bases from V and 8 bases from J, with 19 bases in between. The CDR3 loop spans 15 amino acids. The CDR3 DNA reads as TGTGCCAGCAGCTTCTCAGGACAGATTGTCGAAGGCTACACCTTC. Its protein is CASSFSGQIVEGYTF.

The V gene is TRBV2, the J gene TRBJ2-1; 8 positions agree with TRBD2. There are 14 residues in the CDR3. The V gene's germline CDR1 is SNHLY and CDR2 FYNNEI. V was pared by 11 bases and J by 4 bases, with 10 bases of the junction left unmatched. CDR3 residues: CAGQSGSVYNEQFF. The DNA for the CDR3 is TGTGCCGGCCAAAGCGGGAGTGTGTACAATGAGCAGTTCTTC.

The CDR3: CSVTEGQIGYGYTF. The CDR3 DNA sequence: TGCAGCGTCACAGAGGGACAGATTGGATATGGCTACACCTTC. The chain is built from TRBV29-1 and TRBJ1-2, with 7 bases identical to TRBD1. The germline CDR1 and CDR2 sequences are SQVTM and ANQGSEA. Trimming at V came to 6 bases and at J to 5 bases, leaving 12 bases not matched to a gene. This CDR3 has 14 amino acids.

DNA for the CDR3: TGTGCCAGCAGTGACATGAGGGGAGATACGCAGTATTTT. Residues: CASSDMRGDTQYF. The chain uses TRBV6-1 and TRBJ2-3; TRBD1 or TRBD2 may be the D gene (5 bases each). V shed 3 bases and J shed 5 bases, with 9 bases lying between them. The CDR3 covers 13 residues. CDR1 and CDR2 (germline): MNHNS, SASEGT.

This clone came up a few times. This chain connects TRBV6-4 to TRBJ2-1, with D unresolved. The CDR3 contains 14 residues. Germline CDR1 MRHNA, CDR2 SNTAGT. V shed 5 bases and J shed 7 bases, with 15 bases lying between them. The CDR3 sequence is CASSQTEEGNEQFF. Here the CDR3 DNA reads TGTGCCAGCAGTCAAACCGAGGAAGGGAATGAGCAGTTCTTC.

The chain combines TRBV19 with TRBJ1-4; maybe TRBD1 (5 bases). The germline V and J ends were trimmed by 4 bases and 8 bases, with 17 bases remaining between them. The germline V gene has CDR1 LNHDA and CDR2 SQIVND (reference sequence). CDR3 size: 15 residues. The CDR3 spells CASSTTARVGEKLFF. The CDR3 region has the DNA TGTGCCAGTAGTACCACTGCCAGGGTTGGCGAAAAACTGTTTTTT.

The V call is TRBV5-1, the J call TRBJ2-2; D unclear. The CDR3 extends over 15 amino acids. The germline CDR1 and CDR2 sequences are SGHRS and YFSETQ. Trimming removed 0 bases from V and 2 bases from J, with 8 bases in between. This CDR3 reads CASSLAPGNTGELFF. For the CDR3, the DNA is TGCGCCAGCAGCTTGGCTCCGGGTAACACCGGGGAGCTGTTTTTT.

The CDR3 DNA sequence: TGTGCCAGCAGTTTATTACCCCCGGGCTACAATGAGCAGTTCTTC. Translated: CASSLLPPGYNEQFF. This sequence joins TRBV27 and TRBJ2-1; unclear D gene. Germline CDR1 and CDR2: MNHEY and SMNVEV (reference sequence). The CDR3 loop spans 15 amino acids. V was pared by 1 base and J by 3 bases, with 10 bases between.

The gene calls are TRBV2 and TRBJ2-5; 12 bases map to TRBD1. CDR1 and CDR2 from the germline V gene are SNHLY and FYNNEI. V dropped 9 bases and J dropped 4; count of bases not matched to a gene: 6. The CDR3 runs 14 residues. CDR3 loop: CASRGQGARETQYF. As DNA, the CDR3 is TGTGCCAGTCGGGGACAGGGGGCTCGAGAGACCCAGTACTTC.

The J gene is TRBJ2-7, the V gene TRBV9; no clear D gene. Germline V gene lookup returns CDR1 SGDLS and CDR2 YYNGEE. CDR3 size: 14 residues. Deletions cut 0 bases from V and 5 bases from J, with 12 bases between. For the CDR3, the DNA is TGTGCCAGCAGCGTAGTCCCTGGGTCTCACGAGCAGTACTTC. Translating it yields CASSVVPGSHEQYF. The full variable domain, rest sourced from reference TRBV9 and TRBJ2-7, is DSGVTQTPKHLITATGQRVTLRCSPRSGDLSVYWYQQSLDQGLQFLIQYYNGEERAKGNILERFSAQQFPDLHSELNLSSLELGDSALYFCASSVVPGSHEQYFGPGTRLTVT.

This rearrangement joins TRBV9 to TRBJ2-7, with a possible D match to TRBD2 (6 bases). Trimming left V 0 bases short and J 4 bases short, with 14 bases between. Germline V gene lookup returns CDR1 SGDLS and CDR2 YYNGEE. This CDR3 has 15 residues. The DNA of the CDR3 is TGTGCCAGCAGCGTAGCCGGGAGTTCCCCTTACGAGCAGTACTTC. Translation: CASSVAGSSPYEQYF.